Below, 23 T cell receptor beta chains from the same sample are listed, as sequenced in a study of CXCR3-negative and CXCR3-positive naive CD8 T cells. The method, 5' RACE with UMI labels, was used to prepare the TRB cDNA libraries. TCRdb re-called the 5' RACE reads and gives one entry per CDR3 protein, without DNA. Here the sample table reports 92,000 or so distinct CDR3 sequences. The sample was naive CXCR3- CD8+ T cells from blood. The subset here: CD45RO-CCR7+CD27+CD95- naive CD8+ T cells lacking CXCR3 (TNR3-). These receptors all stem from a human donor in good health. Some clones in this sample may be carry-over from other donors' samples.

This chain links TRBV7-9 with TRBJ2-1; absent DNA, TCRdb's TRBD1 call cannot be checked. The germline gives CDR1 SEHNR, CDR2 FQNEAQ (reference sequence). The CDR3 loop spans 13 amino acids. CDR3 sequence: CASSLRGTLHPFF. Filled out from reference TRBV7-9 and TRBJ2-1, the complete variable domain reads DTGVSQNPRHKITKRGQNVTFRCDPISEHNRLYWYRQTLGQGPEFLTYFQNEAQLEKSRLLSDRFSAERPKGSFSTLEIQRTEQGDSAMYLCASSLRGTLHPFFGPGTRLTVL.

J is TRBJ2-3 and V is TRBV7-9; TCRdb calls TRBD1, which cannot be checked without DNA. Germline V gene data show CDR1 as SEHNR and CDR2 as FQNEAQ (reference sequence). The CDR3 covers 20 residues. CDR3 loop: CASSPGRGSSIFPLGDTQYF.

V gene TRBV7-9 combines with J gene TRBJ2-3; checking the TCRdb D call of TRBD1 is not possible without DNA. The CDR3 sequence is 14 residues long. Germline V gives CDR1 SEHNR, CDR2 FQNEAQ (reference sequence). CDR3 sequence reads: CASSSQGRGDTQYF.

J is TRBJ2-1 and V is TRBV7-2; TCRdb selects TRBD2, and the lack of DNA leaves this call unchecked. The germline V gene has CDR1 SGHTA and CDR2 FQGNSA. The CDR3 length is 14 residues. CDR3 region: CASPSGEARDEQFF.

The rearrangement links TRBV9 to TRBJ2-7. The length of the CDR3 is 14 residues. From germline, CDR1 is SGDLS and CDR2 YYNGEE. CDR3 in amino acids: CASSATARSYEQYF.

This chain uses TRBV28 with TRBJ2-7; TCRdb selects TRBD2, and the lack of DNA leaves this call unchecked. Germline V gives CDR1 MDHEN, CDR2 SYDVKM. The CDR3 length is 13 residues. CDR3 loop: CATTGTSRYEQYF. Combining the CDR3 with reference TRBV28 and TRBJ2-7 gives the whole variable domain DVKVTQSSRYLVKRTGEKVFLECVQDMDHENMFWYRQDPGLGLRLIYFSYDVKMKEKGDIPEGYSVSREKKERFSLILESASTNQTSMYLCATTGTSRYEQYFGPGTRLTVT.

The chain is built from TRBV6-6 and TRBJ2-3. The CDR3 spans 12 residues. Germline V CDR1 and CDR2: MNHNY, SVGAGI (reference sequence). The CDR3 protein is CASSTGADTQYF.

CDR3 in amino acids: CASSSPTTGRGDTEAFF. The chain links TRBV13 to TRBJ1-1; TCRdb reports TRBD1, a call that lacks DNA to check it against. The V gene's germline CDR1 is PRHDT and CDR2 FYEKMQ (reference sequence). CDR3 length: 17 residues.

The CDR3 loop is CASSPGQSNTEAFF. The chain joins TRBV13 to TRBJ1-1; checking the TCRdb D call of TRBD1 is not possible without DNA. Germline assignment: CDR1 PRHDT and CDR2 FYEKMQ (reference sequence). The length of the CDR3 is 14 residues.

The chain couples TRBV29-1 to TRBJ1-1; TCRdb indicates TRBD1, and absent DNA this call remains unverified. CDR1 and CDR2 (germline): SQVTM, ANQGSEA. The CDR3 extends over 13 amino acids. CDR3 amino acids: CSVGGQGNTEAFF.

V is TRBV19 and J is TRBJ1-2; the TCRdb call, TRBD1, lacks DNA for checking. The CDR3 length is 13 residues. In germline, CDR1 is LNHDA, CDR2 SQIVND (reference sequence). This CDR3 is CASSIGQAYGYTF. The full variable domain, rest sourced from reference TRBV19 and TRBJ1-2, is DGGITQSPKYLFRKEGQNVTLSCEQNLNHDAMYWYRQDPGQGLRLIYYSQIVNDFQKGDIAEGYSVSREKKESFPLTVTSAQKNPTAFYLCASSIGQAYGYTFGSGTRLTVV.

This rearrangement joins TRBV29-1 to TRBJ1-5; TCRdb reports TRBD1, a call that lacks DNA to check it against. The CDR3 is 11 amino acids. Germline V gives CDR1 SQVTM, CDR2 ANQGSEA. CDR3 region: CSLGTEMPQHF.

The chain links TRBV29-1 to TRBJ2-7; TCRdb indicates TRBD1, and absent DNA this call remains unverified. CDR1 SQVTM and CDR2 ANQGSEA come from the germline V gene. This CDR3 has 14 amino acids. The CDR3 protein is CSVEVLDRGNEQYF.

The chain couples TRBV7-7 to TRBJ1-2. Per germline, CDR1 SSHAT and CDR2 FNYEAQ (reference sequence). CDR3 length equals 11 residues. The CDR3 region is CAVAGHYGYTF.

The chain uses TRBV12-3 or TRBV12-4 and TRBJ2-7. The CDR3 spans 14 residues. The CDR3 region is CASSLAPGALEQYF.

The V gene is TRBV29-1, the J gene TRBJ1-3; TCRdb designates TRBD1, a call that cannot be tested without DNA. This CDR3 has 13 residues. From germline, CDR1 is SQVTM and CDR2 ANQGSEA. CDR3 sequence reads: CSVAPVAGNTIYF.

This chain connects TRBV27 to TRBJ2-7. The CDR3 loop spans 15 amino acids. Germline CDR1 and CDR2: MNHEY and SMNVEV (reference sequence). The CDR3: CASSLSDGNSYEQYF.

The rearrangement joins TRBV6-5 to TRBJ2-5; the TCRdb D gene call, TRBD2, has no DNA to confirm it. Germline CDR1 MNHEY, CDR2 SVGAGI. The CDR3 has 14 residues. Here the CDR3 reads CASRSSEYEETQYF.

This chain connects TRBV29-1 to TRBJ1-2; TCRdb picks TRBD1, but there is no DNA to check that call. CDR3 length equals 15 residues. Per the germline V gene, CDR1 is SQVTM and CDR2 is ANQGSEA. CDR3 protein: CSVEDTWDRGYGYTF.

This sequence joins TRBV2 and TRBJ2-1; TCRdb calls TRBD2, which cannot be checked without DNA. The CDR3 sequence is 15 residues long. Per germline, CDR1 SNHLY and CDR2 FYNNEI. This CDR3 reads CARRRRTSEDNEQFF.

The rearrangement joins TRBV6-6 to TRBJ2-3; there is no DNA to check the TCRdb D call of TRBD1. This CDR3 has 13 residues. Germline CDR1 and CDR2: MNHNY and SVGAGI (reference sequence). This CDR3 is CASRQGSTDTQYF.

The rearrangement links TRBV5-1 to TRBJ2-7; TCRdb calls TRBD2, which cannot be checked without DNA. The germline gives CDR1 SGHRS, CDR2 YFSETQ. The CDR3 runs 15 residues. The CDR3 reads CASSLPGTSPYEQYF.

The rearrangement links TRBV29-1 to TRBJ2-1; TCRdb's D call, TRBD2, is unchecked because there is no DNA. The CDR3 contains 14 residues. The germline V gene has CDR1 SQVTM and CDR2 ANQGSEA. CDR3 loop: CSVTRTDSYNEPFF.